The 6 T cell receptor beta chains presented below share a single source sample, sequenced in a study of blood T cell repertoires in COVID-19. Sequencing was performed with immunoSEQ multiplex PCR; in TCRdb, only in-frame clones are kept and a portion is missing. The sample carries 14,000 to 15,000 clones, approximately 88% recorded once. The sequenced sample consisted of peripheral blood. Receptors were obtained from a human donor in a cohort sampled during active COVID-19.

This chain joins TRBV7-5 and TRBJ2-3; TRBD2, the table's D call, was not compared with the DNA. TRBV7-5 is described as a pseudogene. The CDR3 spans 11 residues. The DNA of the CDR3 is TGTGTCAGAAGCGCCCGGGACTACCCGTATTTT. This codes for CVRSARDYPYF.

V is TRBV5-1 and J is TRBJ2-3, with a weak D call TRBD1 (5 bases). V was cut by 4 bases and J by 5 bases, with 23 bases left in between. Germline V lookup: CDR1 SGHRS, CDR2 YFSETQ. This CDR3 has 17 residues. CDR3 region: CASSTTATTAPLDTQYF. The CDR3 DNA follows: TGCGCCAGCAGCACGACAGCTACCACCGCTCCTTTAGATACGCAGTATTTT.

DNA for the CDR3: TGTGCCAGCAGCTCCGACTCCAATGCGGGGGGCAATCATGGCTACACCTTC. Translated: CASSSDSNAGGNHGYTF. The chain combines TRBV7-9 with TRBJ1-2; weak D call: TRBD1 (6 bases). The CDR3 sequence is 17 residues long. The germline CDR1 and CDR2 sequences are SEHNR and FQNEAQ (reference sequence). The V and J ends lost 4 bases and 6 bases respectively, with 24 bases between them.

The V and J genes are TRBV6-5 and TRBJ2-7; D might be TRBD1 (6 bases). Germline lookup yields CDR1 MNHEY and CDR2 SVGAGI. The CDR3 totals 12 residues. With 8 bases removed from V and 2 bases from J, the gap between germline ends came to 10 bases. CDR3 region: CASRDTPYEQYF. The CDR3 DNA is TGTGCCAGCCGGGACACCCCCTACGAGCAGTACTTC.

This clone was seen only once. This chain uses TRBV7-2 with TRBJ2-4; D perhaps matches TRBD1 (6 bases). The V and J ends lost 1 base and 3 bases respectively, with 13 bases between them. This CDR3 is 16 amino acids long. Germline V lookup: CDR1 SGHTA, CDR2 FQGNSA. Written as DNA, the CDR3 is TGTGCCAGCAGCTTAGGTCCAGGGGAAGACAAAAACATTCAGTACTTC. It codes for CASSLGPGEDKNIQYF.

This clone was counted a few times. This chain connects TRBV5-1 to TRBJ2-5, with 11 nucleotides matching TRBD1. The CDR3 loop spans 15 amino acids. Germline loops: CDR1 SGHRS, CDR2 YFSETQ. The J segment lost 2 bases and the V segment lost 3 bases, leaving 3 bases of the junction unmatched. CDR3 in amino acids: CASSWGQGDQETQYF. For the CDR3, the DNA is TGCGCCAGCAGCTGGGGACAGGGGGATCAAGAGACCCAGTACTTC.